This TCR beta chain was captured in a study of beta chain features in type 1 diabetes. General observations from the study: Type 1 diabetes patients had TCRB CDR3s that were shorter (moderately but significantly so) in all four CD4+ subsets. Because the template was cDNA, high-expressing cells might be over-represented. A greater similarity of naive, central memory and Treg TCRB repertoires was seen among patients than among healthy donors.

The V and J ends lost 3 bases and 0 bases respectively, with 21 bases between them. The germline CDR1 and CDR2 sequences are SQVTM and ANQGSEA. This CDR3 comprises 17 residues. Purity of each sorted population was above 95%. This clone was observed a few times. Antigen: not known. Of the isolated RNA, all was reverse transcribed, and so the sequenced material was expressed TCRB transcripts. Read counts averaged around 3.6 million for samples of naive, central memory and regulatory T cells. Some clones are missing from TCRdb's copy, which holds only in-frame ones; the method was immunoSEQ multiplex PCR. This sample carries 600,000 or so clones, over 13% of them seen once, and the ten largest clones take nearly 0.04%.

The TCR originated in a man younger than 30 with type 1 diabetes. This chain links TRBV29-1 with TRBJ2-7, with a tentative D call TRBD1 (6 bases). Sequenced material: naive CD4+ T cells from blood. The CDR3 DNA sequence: TGCAGCGTTGATGGGAGAGGAAAAGGGGGTTACTCCTACGAGCAGTACTTC. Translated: CSVDGRGKGGYSYEQYF.